The rows below give T cell receptor beta chains drawn from one sample of a study of beta chain features in type 1 diabetes. Data came from immunoSEQ multiplex PCR; TCRdb stores just in-frame clones and leaves some out. The sample contains approximately 340,000 clones, about 14% of which appear only once. The sequencing input was naive CD4+ T cells from blood. The receptors here all came from a young woman in good health. CDR3s include the opening cysteine and the closing phenylalanine or tryptophan. A D gene is named only where the DNA matches it firmly. A clone size is listed for some rows: how often the clone was seen (once, few, many), or a class if it is expanded.

>-|TRBJ2-1|-|11|TRBV29-1
TGCAGCTTCTACAGTACGAATGAGCAGTTCTTC
CSFYSTNEQFF
>TRBD2|TRBJ2-3|-|15|TRBV28
TGTGCCAGCAGTTCAGCAGCGGGAGGCGCAGATACGCAGTATTTT
CASSSAAGGADTQYF
>-|TRBJ2-7|-|16|TRBV11-3
TGTGCCAGCAGCTTAGACGGGTTCAGACCTTCCTACGAGCAGTACTTC
CASSLDGFRPSYEQYF
>-|TRBJ2-2|-|17|TRBV4-2
TGTGCCAGCAGCCCGTCTGTACGGGAGACGCTTACCGGGGAGCTGTTTTTT
CASSPSVRETLTGELFF
>-|TRBJ2-5|few|13|TRBV18
TGTGCCAGCTCACCCGGACAGTTGGAGACCCAGTACTTC
CASSPGQLETQYF
>TRBD1|TRBJ1-4|few|14|TRBV5-1
TGCGCCAGCAGCCCCGGGACAGCTAATGAAAAACTGTTTTTT
CASSPGTANEKLFF
>TRBD2|TRBJ2-7|few|15|TRBV4-2
TGTGCCAGCAGCCTCCGACTAGCGGGAGATAACGAGCAGTACTTC
CASSLRLAGDNEQYF
>TRBD1|TRBJ1-2|few|17|TRBV29-1
TGCAGCGTCGTCTCGGGGGGACAGGGGCCCGGGGTTGGCGGCTACACCTTC
CSVVSGGQGPGVGGYTF
>-|TRBJ1-1|few|13|TRBV29-1
TGCAGCGTGGGGCGCCTACTGGGTACTGAAGCTTTCTTT
CSVGRLLGTEAFF
>-|TRBJ2-1|few|11|TRBV20-1
TGCAGTGCCAAGGACTGGGATGAGCAGTTCTTC
CSAKDWDEQFF
>TRBD2|TRBJ2-7|few|15|TRBV6-6
TGTGCCAGCAGTTACTCAGGCGGGAGTAAATACGAGCAGTACTTC
CASSYSGGSKYEQYF
>-|TRBJ2-1|-|14|TRBV10-3
TGTGCCACGGAAGGACAGATCGAGTCCCATGAGCAGTTCTTC
CATEGQIESHEQFF
>-|TRBJ2-7|-|13|TRBV30
TGTGCCTGGAGTGGGACAGTTCCCTACGAGCAGTACTTC
CAWSGTVPYEQYF
>-|TRBJ2-1|-|14|TRBV1
TGCACCAGCAGCCAAGAACCTACCTCCAATGAGCAGTTCTTC
CTSSQEPTSNEQFF
>-|TRBJ1-2|few|18|TRBV7-9
TGTGCCAGCAGCTTAAGGGGCAGTGGGTCAGGGATTTCCTATGGCTACACCTTC
CASSLRGSGSGISYGYTF
>TRBD2|TRBJ2-3|-|13|TRBV7-2
TGTGGGAGTGCGGGAGGCGGTACAGATACGCAGTATTTT
CGSAGGGTDTQYF
>TRBD2|TRBJ2-5|few|17|TRBV5-6
TGTGCCAGCAGCTTGCCCCTACTAGCGGGAGGGCAGGAGACCCAGTACTTC
CASSLPLLAGGQETQYF
>TRBD1|TRBJ2-7|few|16|TRBV5-1
TGCGCCAGCAGCCCCCGATTTGGGACAGGGACCTACGAGCAGTACTTC
CASSPRFGTGTYEQYF
>-|TRBJ1-4|-|15|TRBV30
TGTGCCTGGCATCCGCTTCAGGGGCCAGGTGAAAAACTGTTTTTT
CAWHPLQGPGEKLFF
>TRBD2|TRBJ2-1|few|18|TRBV4-3
TGCGCCAGCAGCCAAGAGCTAGCGGCCTATAGCTCCTACAATGAGCAGTTCTTC
CASSQELAAYSSYNEQFF
>-|TRBJ2-7|-|17|TRBV15
TGTGCCACCAGCAGAGCGGCAGGGGCGAGCTCTTCCTACGAGCAGTACTTC
CATSRAAGASSSYEQYF
>-|TRBJ2-3|-|15|TRBV7-6
TGTGCCAGCAGCTCTAACAGGGAAGGCACAGATACGCAGTATTTT
CASSSNREGTDTQYF